This T cell receptor (beta chain) was sequenced for a study of patients and donors after allogeneic stem cell transplantation. Between the trimmed V and J ends, which lost 0 bases and 4 bases, there was a span of 19 bases. The germline V gene encodes CDR1 LGHDT and CDR2 YNNKEL (reference sequence). The CDR3 has 18 amino acids. TCRdb called the RT-PCR reads again in MiXCR, with one record for every CDR3 protein. The table includes about 410,000 distinct CDR3 sequences, roughly 17% detected once. This clonotype was seen more than once but under ten times. The sample was blood, either unsorted or a sorted T cell fraction (not recorded which). This clonotype was sampled from a human donor who was either an allogeneic HSCT recipient or a stem cell or donor lymphocyte infusion donor (not recorded which). It is not recorded whose cells these are; they may come from a transplant donor. The rearrangement joins TRBV3-1 to TRBJ1-3, with D perhaps TRBD1 (6 bases). The CDR3 loop is CASSQDGVGGASGNTIYF. CDR3 DNA sequence: TGTGCCAGCAGCCAAGATGGGGTGGGGGGCGCTTCCGGAAACACCATATATTTT.